The following is a T cell receptor beta chain sequence with its context. The antigen is not known. Template material for TCR beta VDJ and CDR3 profiling consisted of genomic DNA. TCRdb passed the reads through MiXCR, listing each CDR3 protein once. The sample shows 200,000 to 250,000 distinct CDR3 sequences, about half of them seen only once. For sequencing, patients were chosen who had shown expansion of CD8+CD57+ cells by flow cytometry. Severe acquired aplastic anemia was present in every patient. When blood sampling took place, the patients had received no therapy. The data stem from a study of CD8+CD57+ T cells in acquired aplastic anemia. Study-wide context: Sorting CD4+ and CD8+ cells gave DNA averaging about 3.3 ug. General study results and limits: Patients and controls were found to share twenty-nine CD8+ CDR3 sequences.

There are 13 residues in the CDR3. Germline V gene sequence: CDR1 SNHLY, CDR2 FYNNEI. V lost 0 bases to trimming and J lost 0 bases, with 3 bases between them. The material sequenced was sorted CD4+, CD8+, or CD8+CD57+ T cells (not recorded which) from PBMCs. The chain is built from TRBV2 and TRBJ2-7; D is uncertain. The sequence was obtained from a human donor with aplastic anemia. CDR3 sequence (DNA): TGTGCCAGCAGTGAAGCTACCTCCTACGAGCAGTACTTC. As protein: CASSEATSYEQYF.